This TCR beta chain originates from a study of cytomegalovirus exposure and HLA in healthy donors. Study findings and constraints: With high specificity and sensitivity, the classifier reportedly diagnosed cytomegalovirus status. At a 0.05 false discovery rate, a later analysis found around 17,000 TCR beta sequences to be associated with HLA alleles.

The PCR contained 60 Vbeta and 13 Jbeta primers. TCRdb's table, derived via immunoSEQ multiplex PCR, lists solely in-frame clones and lacks some. Reported are roughly 35,000 clones; the ten largest clones contain 1.5% to 2%. With regard to this clone: Antigen: not known.

What was sequenced was PBMCs. The TCR originated in a middle-aged woman in good health and CMV-seropositive.

CDR3: CATLGTGRSYGYTF. The DNA of the CDR3 is TGTGCCACACTAGGGACAGGGCGGTCCTATGGCTACACCTTC. The gene calls are TRBV2 and TRBJ1-2; TRBD1 aligns across 9 bases. Germline V CDR1 and CDR2: SNHLY, FYNNEI. The CDR3 has 14 residues. The junction had 10 bases not matched to a gene; V was cut back by 10 bases and J by 4 bases.